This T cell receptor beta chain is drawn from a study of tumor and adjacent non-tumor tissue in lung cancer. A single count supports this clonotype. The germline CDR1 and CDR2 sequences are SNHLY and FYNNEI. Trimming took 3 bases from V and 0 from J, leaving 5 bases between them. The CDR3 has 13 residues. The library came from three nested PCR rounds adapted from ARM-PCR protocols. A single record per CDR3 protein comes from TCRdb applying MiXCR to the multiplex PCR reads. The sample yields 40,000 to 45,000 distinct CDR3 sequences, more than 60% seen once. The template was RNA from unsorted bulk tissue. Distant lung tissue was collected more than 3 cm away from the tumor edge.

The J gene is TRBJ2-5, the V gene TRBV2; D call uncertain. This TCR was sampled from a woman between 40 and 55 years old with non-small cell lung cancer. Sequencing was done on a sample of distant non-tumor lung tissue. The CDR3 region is CASSESDQETQYF. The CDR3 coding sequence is TGTGCCAGCAGTGAGTCGGACCAAGAGACCCAGTACTTC.